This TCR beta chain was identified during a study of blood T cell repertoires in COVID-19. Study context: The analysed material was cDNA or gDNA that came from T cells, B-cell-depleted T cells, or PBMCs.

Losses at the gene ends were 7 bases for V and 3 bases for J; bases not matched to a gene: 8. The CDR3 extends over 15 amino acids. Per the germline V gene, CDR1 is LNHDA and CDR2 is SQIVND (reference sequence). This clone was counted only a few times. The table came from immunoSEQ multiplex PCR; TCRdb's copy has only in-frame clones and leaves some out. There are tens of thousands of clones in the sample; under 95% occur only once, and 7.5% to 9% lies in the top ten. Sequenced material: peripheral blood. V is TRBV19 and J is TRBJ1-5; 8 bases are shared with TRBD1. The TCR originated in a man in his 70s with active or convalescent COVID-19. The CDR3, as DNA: TGTGCCAGTACCCCGGACAGGGCTTACAATCAGCCCCAGCATTTT. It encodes CASTPDRAYNQPQHF.